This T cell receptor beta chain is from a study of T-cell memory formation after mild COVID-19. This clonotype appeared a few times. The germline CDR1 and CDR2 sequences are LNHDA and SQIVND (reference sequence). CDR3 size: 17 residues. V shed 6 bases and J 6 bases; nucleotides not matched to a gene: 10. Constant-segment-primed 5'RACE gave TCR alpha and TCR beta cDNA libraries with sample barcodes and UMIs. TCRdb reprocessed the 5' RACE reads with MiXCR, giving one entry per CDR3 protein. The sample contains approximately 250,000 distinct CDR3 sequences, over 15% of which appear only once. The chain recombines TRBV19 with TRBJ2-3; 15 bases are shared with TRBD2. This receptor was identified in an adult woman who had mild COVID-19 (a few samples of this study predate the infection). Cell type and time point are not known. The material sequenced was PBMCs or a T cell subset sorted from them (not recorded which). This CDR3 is CASRGTSGGMSTDTQYF. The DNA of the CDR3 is TGTGCCAGTAGGGGGACTAGCGGGGGGATGAGTACGGATACGCAGTATTTT.